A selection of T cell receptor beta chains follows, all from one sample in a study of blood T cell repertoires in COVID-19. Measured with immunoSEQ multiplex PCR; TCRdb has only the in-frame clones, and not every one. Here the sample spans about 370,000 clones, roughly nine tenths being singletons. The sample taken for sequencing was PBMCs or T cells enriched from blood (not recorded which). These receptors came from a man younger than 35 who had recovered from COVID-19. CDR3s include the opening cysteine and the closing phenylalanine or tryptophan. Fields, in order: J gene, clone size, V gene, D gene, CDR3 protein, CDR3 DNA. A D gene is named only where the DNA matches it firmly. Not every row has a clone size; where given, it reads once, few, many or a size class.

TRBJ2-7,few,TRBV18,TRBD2,CASSPGGSGSSYEQYF,TGTGCCAGCTCACCTGGAGGTAGCGGGAGCTCCTACGAGCAGTACTTC
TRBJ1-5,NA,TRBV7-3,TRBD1,CASSSDGTVERPQHF,TGTGCCAGCAGCTCGGATGGGACAGTAGAGCGGCCCCAGCATTTT
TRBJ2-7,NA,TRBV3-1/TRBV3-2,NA,CASSPRSSYEQYF,TGTGCCAGCAGCCCCCGGAGCTCCTACGAGCAGTACTTC
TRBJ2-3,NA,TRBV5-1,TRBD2,CASSPAGGPADTQYF,TGCGCCAGCAGCCCAGCGGGGGGGCCAGCAGATACGCAGTATTTT
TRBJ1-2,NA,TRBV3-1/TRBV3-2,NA,CASSPEGLWRGYTF,TGTGCCAGCAGCCCCGAGGGACTGTGGAGAGGCTACACCTTC
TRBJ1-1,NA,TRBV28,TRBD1,CASLRTGFEEAFF,TGTGCCAGCCTCAGGACAGGATTCGAAGAAGCTTTCTTT
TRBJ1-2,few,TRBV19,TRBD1,CASSPMTGEAYGYTF,TGTGCCAGTAGTCCGATGACAGGGGAGGCCTATGGCTACACCTTC
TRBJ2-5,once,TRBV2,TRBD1,CASLTGTGGLETQYF,TGTGCCAGCCTAACCGGGACAGGGGGCCTGGAGACCCAGTACTTC
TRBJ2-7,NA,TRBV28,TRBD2,CASSFIQASGSIYEQYF,TGTGCCAGCAGTTTTATTCAGGCTAGCGGGAGTATCTACGAGCAGTACTTC
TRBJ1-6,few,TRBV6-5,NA,CASSYRGYNSPLHF,TGTGCCAGCAGTTACAGGGGGTATAATTCACCCCTCCACTTT
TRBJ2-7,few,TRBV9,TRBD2,CASSVGATSGSYEQYF,TGTGCCAGCAGCGTAGGTGCGACTAGCGGGAGCTACGAGCAGTACTTC
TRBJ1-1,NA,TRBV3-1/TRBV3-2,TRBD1,CASRSQGAWGAFF,TGTGCCAGCAGATCACAGGGGGCCTGGGGGGCTTTCTTT
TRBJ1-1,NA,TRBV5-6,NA,CASSFPVFGQGSTEAFF,TGTGCCAGCAGCTTTCCCGTGTTTGGTCAGGGTTCCACTGAAGCTTTCTTT
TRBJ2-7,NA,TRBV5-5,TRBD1,CASSLAPGQVYEQYF,TGTGCCAGCAGCTTGGCCCCTGGACAGGTATACGAGCAGTACTTC
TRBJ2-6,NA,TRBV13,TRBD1,CASSFGQGGSGANVLTF,TGTGCCAGCAGCTTCGGACAGGGAGGCTCTGGGGCCAACGTCCTGACTTTC
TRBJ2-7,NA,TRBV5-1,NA,CASSIGTGQEQYF,TGCGCCAGCAGCATCGGGACGGGACAAGAGCAGTACTTC